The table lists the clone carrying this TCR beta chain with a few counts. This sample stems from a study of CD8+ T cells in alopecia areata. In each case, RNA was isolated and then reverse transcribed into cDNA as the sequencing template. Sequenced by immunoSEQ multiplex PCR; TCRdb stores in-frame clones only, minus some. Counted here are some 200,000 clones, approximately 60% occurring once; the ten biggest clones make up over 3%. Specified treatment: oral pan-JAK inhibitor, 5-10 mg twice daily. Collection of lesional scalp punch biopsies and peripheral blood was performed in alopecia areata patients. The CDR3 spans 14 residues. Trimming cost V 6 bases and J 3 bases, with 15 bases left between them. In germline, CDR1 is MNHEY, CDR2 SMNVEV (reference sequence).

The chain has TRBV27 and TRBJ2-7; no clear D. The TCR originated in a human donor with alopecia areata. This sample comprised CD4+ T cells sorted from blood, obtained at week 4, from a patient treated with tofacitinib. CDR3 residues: CASRRLGIIYEQYF. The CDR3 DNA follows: TGTGCCAGCAGAAGGCTAGGGATAATCTACGAGCAGTACTTC.